Below are 24 T cell receptor beta chains sequenced from a single sample in a study of PD-L1 blockade in urothelial cancer. Stated time point: peripheral blood 6 weeks after treatment start. The method was immunoSEQ multiplex PCR; TCRdb's version includes in-frame clones alone and lacks a portion of them. The sample has approximately 110,000 clones, approximately 90% seen once. Sequencing was performed on PBMCs, taken around atezolizumab (anti-PD-L1) treatment. The receptors come from a man aged 55 to 69 with urothelial cancer.

This clone was recorded only once. The rearrangement links TRBV11-2 to TRBJ2-7; TRBD1 aligns across 9 bases. Trimming cost V 4 bases and J 3 bases; bases outside gene matches: 4. The CDR3 runs to 14 residues. Germline V gene sequence: CDR1 SGHAT, CDR2 FQNNGV. CDR3 bases: TGTGCCAGCAGCTCTCTGACAGGGGGCTACGAGCAGTACTTC. It specifies CASSSLTGGYEQYF. The whole variable domain, filled in from reference TRBV11-2 and TRBJ2-7, reads EAGVAQSPRYKIIEKRQSVAFWCNPISGHATLYWYQQILGQGPKLLIQFQNNGVVDDSQLPKDRFSAERLKGVDSTLKIQPAKLEDSAVYLCASSSLTGGYEQYFGPGTRLTVT.

The chain has TRBV5-1 and TRBJ1-4; unclear D gene. This CDR3 is 14 amino acids long. Trimming stripped 5 bases from V and 1 base from J, with 9 bases between. Per germline, CDR1 SGHRS and CDR2 YFSETQ. CDR3 in amino acids: CASREGGTNEKLFF. Written as DNA, the CDR3 is TGCGCCAGCAGAGAGGGTGGAACTAATGAAAAACTGTTTTTT.

This chain links TRBV4-1 with TRBJ2-3; 8 nucleotides line up with TRBD2. The CDR3 has 14 residues. V trimming: 0 bases; J trimming: 10 bases; junction bases outside the gene matches: 6. Germline CDR1 is MGHRA and CDR2 is YSYEKL. This CDR3 is CASSQETSGTPQYF. For the CDR3, the DNA is TGCGCCAGCAGCCAAGAAACTAGCGGAACTCCGCAGTATTTT.

V usage is TRBV5-1 and J usage is TRBJ2-7, with 8 nucleotides matching TRBD2. The CDR3 loop spans 15 amino acids. Germline lookup yields CDR1 SGHRS and CDR2 YFSETQ. The trim removed 0 bases at V and 2 bases at J, leaving 4 bases unmatched. In nucleotides, the CDR3 is TGCGCCAGCAGCTTGGAGGGCGGGAGGACCTACGAGCAGTACTTC. Translation gives CASSLEGGRTYEQYF. Full variable domain (remainder filled in from reference TRBV5-1 and TRBJ2-7): KAGVTQTPRYLIKTRGQQVTLSCSPISGHRSVSWYQQTPGQGLQFLFEYFSETQRNKGNFPGRFSGRQFSNSRSEMNVSTLELGDSALYLCASSLEGGRTYEQYFGPGTRLTVT.

The chain is built from TRBV2 and TRBJ1-1, with D uncertain. The CDR3 covers 13 residues. Trimming stripped 6 bases from V and 4 bases from J, with 12 bases between. The germline V gene has CDR1 SNHLY and CDR2 FYNNEI. Here the CDR3 reads CASRSEIPTEAFF. The CDR3, as DNA: TGTGCCAGCAGGTCGGAGATTCCCACTGAAGCTTTCTTT. The variable domain in full, with the rest retrieved from reference TRBV2 and TRBJ1-1, is EPEVTQTPSHQVTQMGQEVILRCVPISNHLYFYWYRQILGQKVEFLVSFYNNEISEKSEIFDDQFSVERPDGSNFTLKIRSTKLEDSAMYFCASRSEIPTEAFFGQGTRLTVV.

The V and J genes are TRBV28 and TRBJ2-1, with D tentatively TRBD1 (5 bases). CDR3 length: 13 amino acids. Germline V gene lookup returns CDR1 MDHEN and CDR2 SYDVKM. V dropped 5 bases and J dropped 9 bases, with 14 bases sitting between them. CDR3 nucleotide sequence: TGTGCCAGCAGTGCCCCGGACATTTCTGAGCAGTTCTTC. It codes for CASSAPDISEQFF.

This clone was detected a few times. This sequence joins TRBV16 and TRBJ1-2; D remains unclear. With 2 bases removed from V and 12 bases from J, the gap between germline ends came to 13 bases. The CDR3 length is 12 residues. From germline, CDR1 is KGHSY and CDR2 FQNENV. This CDR3 is CASSQGSEAHTF. DNA of the CDR3: TGTGCCAGCAGCCAAGGAAGCGAGGCCCACACCTTC.

This clone has a handful of counts. This sequence joins TRBV20-1 and TRBJ1-1; no reliable D call. Trimming removed 8 bases at V and 3 bases at J, with 10 bases between. The length of the CDR3 is 11 residues. Per germline, CDR1 DFQATT and CDR2 SNEGSKA (reference sequence). The DNA for the CDR3 is TGCAGTTCGAGGGTCCACACTGAAGCTTTCTTT. Translated: CSSRVHTEAFF.

V usage is TRBV6-6 and J usage is TRBJ2-7, with 8 positions matching TRBD2. V shed 6 bases and J 4 bases; nucleotides not matched to a gene: 11. Germline loops: CDR1 MNHNY, CDR2 SVGAGI (reference sequence). The CDR3 consists of 15 residues. The CDR3: CASSRGGTGGYEQYF. DNA of the CDR3: TGTGCCAGCAGCCGGGGGGGGACTGGTGGGTACGAGCAGTACTTC.

CDR3 protein: CASSLAGQGGAYEQYF. The CDR3 DNA reads as TGTGCCAGCAGCTTGGCGGGACAGGGCGGGGCATACGAGCAGTACTTC. The V gene is TRBV7-2, the J gene TRBJ2-7, with 9 bases lining up with TRBD1. Trimming cost V 3 bases and J 4 bases; bases outside gene matches: 10. The CDR3 length is 16 residues. Germline V lookup: CDR1 SGHTA, CDR2 FQGNSA.

The V gene is TRBV6-5, the J gene TRBJ2-7, with D perhaps matching TRBD2 (5 bases). CDR3 length: 14 residues. Germline lookup yields CDR1 MNHEY and CDR2 SVGAGI. V was pared by 2 bases and J by 1 base, with 9 bases between. The CDR3 bases are TGTGCCAGCAGTTACGCCGGGGATTCCTACGAGCAGTACTTC. Translation gives CASSYAGDSYEQYF.

The chain uses TRBV5-6 and TRBJ2-1; 9 bases are shared with TRBD2. The CDR3 extends over 14 amino acids. The J segment lost 6 bases and the V segment lost 5 bases, leaving 6 bases of the junction unmatched. Germline CDR1 SGHDT, CDR2 YYEEEE. CDR3 coding DNA: TGTGCCAGCAGAGCCAGCGGGGGGACCAATGAGCAGTTCTTC. It specifies CASRASGGTNEQFF.

The V gene is TRBV16, the J gene TRBJ2-3; D is unclear. In germline, CDR1 is KGHSY, CDR2 FQNENV. The CDR3 extends over 15 amino acids. The V end lost 6 bases, the J end lost 2 bases, and 15 bases lay between the germline ends. The CDR3 protein is CASRRLWAFTDTQYF. The DNA for the CDR3 is TGTGCCAGCAGACGATTGTGGGCCTTCACAGATACGCAGTATTTT.

The chain joins TRBV10-1 to TRBJ2-7; no clear D gene. Trimming cost V 3 bases and J 7 bases, with 13 bases left between them. Germline-derived CDR1 and CDR2 are WNHNN and SYGVQD (reference sequence). The CDR3 contains 13 residues. In DNA, the CDR3 is TGCGCCAGCAGTGACGGTCCCTACGATGAGCAGTACTTC. It translates to CASSDGPYDEQYF.

This clone showed up just a few times. The CDR3 DNA reads as TGTGCCAGCAGTTACTCTCCAGGCACCCAAGAGACCCAGTACTTC. Translation: CASSYSPGTQETQYF. This rearrangement joins TRBV6-5 to TRBJ2-5; D not certain. Trimming removed 0 bases at V and 1 base at J, with 9 bases between. From germline, CDR1 is MNHEY and CDR2 SVGAGI. This CDR3 is built from 15 residues.

This clone has just one count. The chain combines TRBV5-1 with TRBJ2-7; 7 bases match TRBD1. V lost 4 bases to trimming and J lost 0 bases; unmatched junction nucleotides: 4. Germline CDR1 and CDR2: SGHRS and YFSETQ. The CDR3 contains 14 residues. The CDR3 DNA sequence: TGCGCCAGCAGCCGGGACAGTTACTCCTACGAGCAGTACTTC. Translating gives CASSRDSYSYEQYF.

As regards this clone: Mismatch with germline at one junction end may stem from a read error. The rearrangement uses TRBV7-2 and TRBJ1-1, with no clear D. The CDR3 consists of 14 residues. The germline CDR1 and CDR2 sequences are SGHTA and FQGNSA. The CDR3 reads CASSLAASNTEAFF. The CDR3 DNA is TGTGCCAGCAGCCTAGCGGCCTCAAACACTGAAGCTTTCTTT.

The V and J genes are TRBV28 and TRBJ1-4; 7 nucleotides agree with TRBD1. The V and J ends lost 4 bases and 8 bases, in that order; junction bases with no gene match: 4. The germline gives CDR1 MDHEN, CDR2 SYDVKM. The CDR3 sequence is 13 residues long. In nucleotides, the CDR3 is TGTGCCAGCAGTTCGGGACAGCCCGAAAAACTGTTTTTT. This gives the protein CASSSGQPEKLFF.

J is TRBJ2-6 and V is TRBV19, with D hard to call. Trimming shortened V by 3 bases and J by 2 bases, and 8 bases separated the two germline ends. The CDR3 has 15 residues. Germline values: CDR1 LNHDA, CDR2 SQIVND (reference sequence). The CDR3 sequence: CASSILLAGANVLTF. The CDR3 nucleotides read TGTGCCAGTAGTATTCTATTAGCTGGGGCCAACGTCCTGACTTTC.

The chain uses TRBV15 and TRBJ2-2; D possibly corresponds to TRBD2 (6 bases). Germline V gives CDR1 LNHNV, CDR2 YYDKDF (reference sequence). The CDR3 is made up of 13 amino acids. The V end was cut by 4 bases, the J end by 8 bases, with 11 bases between. The CDR3 nucleotides read TGTGCCACCAGCATTGAGGGAGGTGGGGAGCTGTTTTTT. Amino acids: CATSIEGGGELFF.

The chain combines TRBV5-6 with TRBJ2-3; D not certain. The CDR3 is 13 amino acids. Germline CDR1 SGHDT, CDR2 YYEEEE. V lost 2 bases and J lost 0, with 4 bases in between. The CDR3 DNA reads as TGTGCCAGCAGCTTCCCTAGCACAGATACGCAGTATTTT. Translated, it gives CASSFPSTDTQYF.

The chain is built from TRBV4-1 and TRBJ2-2; the D gene is possibly TRBD1 (5 bases). The CDR3 is 16 amino acids. Germline-derived CDR1 and CDR2 are MGHRA and YSYEKL. The V and J ends lost 1 base and 4 bases respectively, with 13 bases between them. The CDR3 sequence is CASSQVGQGFTGELFF. The CDR3 DNA follows: TGCGCCAGCAGCCAAGTGGGCCAGGGATTCACCGGGGAGCTGTTTTTT.

This clone was seen more than once but under ten times. The chain couples TRBV15 to TRBJ1-2, with TRBD1 identical over 7 bases. Germline V CDR1 and CDR2: LNHNV, YYDKDF (reference sequence). The CDR3 consists of 16 residues. The junction had 14 bases not matched to a gene; V was cut back by 5 bases and J by 5 bases. The CDR3 DNA is TGTGCCACCAGCGGGGGCGGTAGGGGGCTGTGGTATGGCTACACCTTC. Translated, it gives CATSGGGRGLWYGYTF.

This clone was seen just once. V usage is TRBV5-1 and J usage is TRBJ2-7; 7 bases match TRBD2. This CDR3 is 15 amino acids long. V lost 4 bases and J lost 3; bases outside the gene matches: 10. Germline V gives CDR1 SGHRS, CDR2 YFSETQ. CDR3 DNA sequence: TGCGCCAGCAGCCGCGGGACTACCCAAATCTACGAGCAGTACTTC. Its protein product is CASSRGTTQIYEQYF.